The 32 T cell receptor beta chains reported below all come from one sample, sequenced in a study of shared clonotypes between healthy human individuals. Only CD45RO-negative cells positively selected for CCR7 counted as naive CD8 cells, so terminally differentiated effector memory CD45RA+ cells were excluded. Only in-frame clones appear in the TCRdb table, and some are missing; sequencing was by immunoSEQ multiplex PCR. This table has hundreds of thousands of clones, roughly nine tenths appearing once. Sequencing used naive CD8+ T cells sorted from blood. The receptor source for this set is a man aged 30 to 39 in good health.

This clone was recorded only once. This chain joins TRBV27 and TRBJ2-7; either TRBD1 or TRBD2 may fit D (5 bases each). Deletions cut 5 bases from V and 2 bases from J, with 16 bases between. CDR1 is MNHEY, CDR2 SMNVEV, per germline (reference sequence). The CDR3 covers 15 residues. The DNA for the CDR3 is TGTGCCAGCAGTGGGGGTTCGGGGAGCGCCTACGAGCAGTACTTC. Translation: CASSGGSGSAYEQYF.

This clone was counted between two and nine times. This sequence joins TRBV4-1 and TRBJ2-2, with D possibly TRBD2 on 6 matching bases. The V gene lost 0 bases and the J gene lost 4 bases, with 9 bases spanning the gap. This CDR3 has 15 amino acids. Per the germline V gene, CDR1 is MGHRA and CDR2 is YSYEKL. This chain's CDR3 is CASSQDGGVTGELFF. DNA for the CDR3: TGCGCCAGCAGCCAAGATGGAGGGGTCACCGGGGAGCTGTTTTTT.

The rearrangement joins TRBV6-1 to TRBJ2-3; maybe TRBD1 (5 bases). The V gene's germline CDR1 is MNHNS and CDR2 SASEGT. This CDR3 has 14 amino acids. Trimming stripped 8 bases from V and 5 bases from J, with 17 bases between. In nucleotides, the CDR3 is TGTGCCAGCGGGGCGGAACTACATCGAGATACGCAGTATTTT. This codes for CASGAELHRDTQYF.

This clone was recorded a few times. Relative to the germline gene, one junction end is altered; a read error may explain this. The same CDR3 also results from other DNA sequences found in this sample. J is TRBJ2-1 and V is TRBV7-8, with D possibly TRBD2 on 6 matching bases. Looked up from germline, CDR1 is SGHVS and CDR2 is FQNEAQ. The CDR3 totals 15 residues. DNA of the CDR3: TGTGCCAGCAGTTTAGGTGGGGGAGCGGGTGGGATGCAGTTCTTC. Its protein is CASSLGGGAGGMQFF.

This chain joins TRBV7-8 and TRBJ2-7, with 11 positions matching TRBD1. Germline CDR1 and CDR2: SGHVS and FQNEAQ. Trimming took 3 bases from V and 5 from J; bases not matched to a gene: 9. The CDR3 length is 16 residues. The CDR3 nucleotides are TGTGCCAGCAGCTTTGGGCCGGGACAGGGGGAACACGAGCAGTACTTC. Translation: CASSFGPGQGEHEQYF.

The CDR3, as DNA: TGTGCCAGCAGAGAAAAGGGACTAGCGGCCTACAATGAGCAGTTCTTC. This encodes CASREKGLAAYNEQFF. The V call is TRBV27, the J call TRBJ2-1; 11 bases line up with TRBD2. V lost 6 bases and J lost 2; bases outside the gene matches: 6. Germline CDR1 MNHEY, CDR2 SMNVEV (reference sequence). This CDR3 is 16 amino acids long.

The V gene is TRBV27, the J gene TRBJ2-3; D is unresolved. Between the trimmed V and J ends, which lost 0 bases and 4 bases, there was a span of 5 bases. The CDR3 covers 13 residues. Germline loops: CDR1 MNHEY, CDR2 SMNVEV (reference sequence). For the CDR3, the DNA is TGTGCCAGCAGTTTATCCCGTCCAGATACGCAGTATTTT. Its translation: CASSLSRPDTQYF.

This chain joins TRBV11-2 and TRBJ2-7; 13 positions agree with TRBD2. Germline V lookup: CDR1 SGHAT, CDR2 FQNNGV. The CDR3 is made up of 18 amino acids. The V and J ends lost 4 bases and 2 bases, in that order; junction bases with no gene match: 11. The CDR3 spells CASSSIGTSGVDAYEQYF. CDR3 coding DNA: TGTGCCAGCAGCTCGATAGGGACTAGCGGGGTAGACGCCTACGAGCAGTACTTC.

The genes are TRBV7-9 and TRBJ2-7; D perhaps matches TRBD2 (6 bases). CDR3 length: 15 amino acids. Trimming removed 5 bases from V and 2 bases from J, with 16 bases in between. The germline gives CDR1 SEHNR, CDR2 FQNEAQ (reference sequence). The CDR3 region has the DNA TGTGCCAGCAGCCCACCGGGGACTTTTCCCTACGAGCAGTACTTC. Translating gives CASSPPGTFPYEQYF.

V and J are TRBV14 and TRBJ1-2; a possible D gene is TRBD1 (5 bases). Deletions cut 6 bases from V and 2 bases from J, with 13 bases between. The CDR3 is 14 residues long. In germline, CDR1 is SGHDN, CDR2 FVKESK. CDR3 DNA: TGTGCCAGCAGTACGGGGGGTCTCAACTATGGCTACACCTTC. It encodes CASSTGGLNYGYTF.

The chain carries TRBV27 and TRBJ2-2; 9 bases are shared with TRBD2. Germline CDR1 reads MNHEY; CDR2 reads SMNVEV (reference sequence). The trim removed 3 bases at V and 5 bases at J, leaving 7 bases unmatched. The CDR3 runs to 16 residues. As DNA, the CDR3 is TGTGCCAGCAGTTTGGGAGCGGGAGGCTATACCGGGGAGCTGTTTTTT. This codes for CASSLGAGGYTGELFF.

The gene calls are TRBV10-3 and TRBJ2-7; D gene uncertain. The germline gives CDR1 ENHRY, CDR2 SYGVKD. V was trimmed by 10 bases and J by 4 bases, leaving 11 bases between them. The CDR3 is 11 amino acids. CDR3 region: CASASLYEQYF. The CDR3 DNA is TGTGCCAGCGCTAGTCTTTACGAGCAGTACTTC.

The chain joins TRBV6-5 to TRBJ2-7; D is unresolved. The CDR3 is 13 amino acids. Trimming stripped 0 bases from V and 6 bases from J, with 9 bases between. From germline, CDR1 is MNHEY and CDR2 SVGAGI. This CDR3 is CASSYSGPSEQYF. As DNA, the CDR3 is TGTGCCAGCAGTTACTCAGGACCGAGCGAGCAGTACTTC.

The rearrangement uses TRBV7-2 and TRBJ2-7, with D unclear. The V end lost 5 bases, the J end lost 5 bases, and 16 bases lay between the germline ends. The CDR3 spans 14 residues. Germline CDR1 is SGHTA and CDR2 is FQGNSA. This CDR3 reads CASSLTTGSNEQYF. For the CDR3, the DNA is TGTGCCAGCAGCCTTACGACTGGTAGCAACGAGCAGTACTTC.

CDR3 protein: CASSSGTASPTQYF. In nucleotides, the CDR3 is TGTGCCAGCAGCTCCGGGACAGCAAGCCCGACCCAGTACTTC. The rearrangement uses TRBV11-3 and TRBJ2-5; 7 nucleotides line up with TRBD1. V shed 4 bases, J shed 7 bases, and the junction held 9 bases outside the gene matches. The CDR3 extends over 14 amino acids. The germline V gene has CDR1 SGHNT and CDR2 YENEEA.

V usage is TRBV27 and J usage is TRBJ1-5, with D uncertain. This CDR3 region has 13 residues. The germline gives CDR1 MNHEY, CDR2 SMNVEV (reference sequence). The V gene lost 2 bases and the J gene lost 2 bases, with 4 bases spanning the gap. CDR3 loop: CASSLVGNQPQHF. The DNA of the CDR3 is TGTGCCAGCAGTTTAGTGGGCAATCAGCCCCAGCATTTT.

This chain links TRBV27 with TRBJ2-1, with a tentative D call TRBD2 (7 bases). CDR1 is MNHEY and CDR2 is SMNVEV in the germline V gene (reference sequence). Trimming stripped 1 base from V and 5 bases from J, with 21 bases between. This CDR3 comprises 18 residues. The CDR3 reads CASSLWVGEGVFHNEQFF. In DNA form, the CDR3 reads TGTGCCAGCAGTTTATGGGTGGGGGAGGGGGTCTTCCACAATGAGCAGTTCTTC.

The chain couples TRBV7-9 to TRBJ2-7, with 10 positions matching TRBD2. The CDR3 covers 17 residues. Germline CDR1 reads SEHNR; CDR2 reads FQNEAQ (reference sequence). The junction had 12 bases not matched to a gene; V was cut back by 3 bases and J by 4 bases. The CDR3 region has the DNA TGTGCCAGCAGCTTTACTTCTAGCGGGAGCCCGATTTACGAGCAGTACTTC. Residues: CASSFTSSGSPIYEQYF.

The gene calls are TRBV7-4 and TRBJ1-5; weak D call: TRBD1 (6 bases). The V end lost 5 bases, the J end lost 0 bases, and 14 bases lay between the germline ends. Germline-derived CDR1 and CDR2 are SGHVT and SQSDAQ. CDR3 length: 16 amino acids. The CDR3 protein is CASSAYRDYSNQPQHF. In DNA form, the CDR3 reads TGTGCCAGCAGCGCGTACAGGGATTATAGCAATCAGCCCCAGCATTTT.

To note about this clone: At one of its ends the junction is not consistent with the germline gene, which may arise from a read error. The V call is TRBV28, the J call TRBJ2-1; the match to TRBD1 covers 7 bases. CDR3 length: 16 amino acids. Germline V gene data show CDR1 as MDHEN and CDR2 as SYDVKM. The CDR3 bases are TGTGCCAGCAATGGTCCCAGGGGGAATCCCTACTATGAGCAGTTCTTC. This translates into CASNGPRGNPYYEQFF.

This sequence joins TRBV19 and TRBJ1-1; the D gene is possibly TRBD1 (5 bases). Germline loops: CDR1 LNHDA, CDR2 SQIVND (reference sequence). The CDR3 extends over 16 amino acids. Trimming pared 5 bases from V and 3 bases from J, leaving 19 bases between. The CDR3 DNA follows: TGTGCCAGTAGTCTTGGGGGGAGACTTCGTGACACTGAAGCTTTCTTT. It yields the protein CASSLGGRLRDTEAFF.

This chain uses TRBV2 with TRBJ2-7; D is ambiguous. The length of the CDR3 is 14 residues. V lost 5 bases, J lost 2 bases, and 13 bases lay in between. Germline-derived CDR1 and CDR2 are SNHLY and FYNNEI. CDR3: CASSSRNSPYEQYF. The CDR3 DNA follows: TGTGCCAGCAGTTCCAGGAACTCCCCCTACGAGCAGTACTTC.

The chain carries TRBV28 and TRBJ2-1, with D tentatively TRBD1 or TRBD2 (6 bases each). The CDR3 runs to 14 residues. Trimming took off 4 bases at V and 2 bases at J, with 9 bases between the two ends. Per germline, CDR1 MDHEN and CDR2 SYDVKM. The CDR3 protein is CASSSGGPYNEQFF. Here the CDR3 DNA reads TGTGCCAGCAGTTCCGGGGGCCCCTACAATGAGCAGTTCTTC.

The rearrangement uses TRBV7-9 and TRBJ2-5; the D gene could be TRBD1 or TRBD2 (5 bases each). The CDR3 contains 15 residues. The V gene's germline CDR1 is SEHNR and CDR2 FQNEAQ (reference sequence). With 5 bases removed from V and 5 bases from J, the gap between germline ends came to 18 bases. This CDR3 reads CASSQTRDLAETQYF. For the CDR3, the DNA is TGTGCCAGCAGCCAAACCCGGGACCTGGCGGAGACCCAGTACTTC.

The genes are TRBV7-9 and TRBJ1-5; D uncertain. Germline CDR1 SEHNR, CDR2 FQNEAQ (reference sequence). The CDR3 is made up of 14 amino acids. The ends were cut back, 5 bases at V and 13 bases at J, with 21 bases in the middle. CDR3 residues: CASSHLEADRGQHF. In DNA, the CDR3 is TGTGCCAGCAGCCACCTGGAAGCCGATCGAGGTCAGCATTTT.

The gene calls are TRBV15 and TRBJ2-7; no reliable D call. This CDR3 comprises 15 residues. Trimming took off 0 bases at V and 3 bases at J, with 12 bases between the two ends. Per germline, CDR1 LNHNV and CDR2 YYDKDF (reference sequence). CDR3: CATSRDLSDLYEQYF. The DNA of the CDR3 is TGTGCCACCAGCAGAGATTTGTCTGACCTCTACGAGCAGTACTTC.

The table lists this clone with a count of one. This chain uses TRBV27 with TRBJ2-7; 9 positions agree with TRBD1. V dropped 6 bases and J dropped 2; count of bases not matched to a gene: 5. The germline gives CDR1 MNHEY, CDR2 SMNVEV (reference sequence). This CDR3 has 14 amino acids. DNA for the CDR3: TGTGCCAGCAGCCAGGGACAGGGTCCCTACGAGCAGTACTTC. The encoded protein is CASSQGQGPYEQYF.

This chain joins TRBV28 and TRBJ2-1, with 8 bases matching TRBD1. The CDR3 contains 16 residues. Germline lookup yields CDR1 MDHEN and CDR2 SYDVKM. The J segment lost 2 bases and the V segment lost 6 bases, leaving 9 bases of the junction unmatched. The CDR3, as DNA: TGTGCCAGCAGAGATAGTAAACAGGGGGCCTACAATGAGCAGTTCTTC. It yields the protein CASRDSKQGAYNEQFF.

This clone was observed a single time. The chain is built from TRBV4-1 and TRBJ2-1; 12 bases match TRBD2. This CDR3 contains 21 residues. CDR1 and CDR2 from the germline V gene are MGHRA and YSYEKL. Trimming cost V 7 bases and J 0 bases; bases outside gene matches: 19. The CDR3 sequence is CASMLAGGLPVGPPSYNEQFF. The CDR3, as DNA: TGCGCCAGCATGCTAGCGGGAGGGCTTCCGGTCGGACCCCCCTCCTACAATGAGCAGTTCTTC.

The V call is TRBV9, the J call TRBJ2-3; 8 bases agree with TRBD1. The CDR3 length is 17 residues. V lost 2 bases to trimming and J lost 0 bases; unmatched junction nucleotides: 8. The germline V gene encodes CDR1 SGDLS and CDR2 YYNGEE. Here the CDR3 DNA reads TGTGCCAGCAGCGTGGACCGGACAGGGTTTAGCACAGATACGCAGTATTTT. It codes for CASSVDRTGFSTDTQYF.

CDR3 coding DNA: TGTGCCAGTAGTATATGTCCCCCCAGGGGATGGGGCTGCTTTTCCAATGAAAAACTGTTTTTT. Its protein is CASSICPPRGWGCFSNEKLFF. This sequence joins TRBV19 and TRBJ1-4; possible D gene TRBD1, 6 bases. Germline V gene sequence: CDR1 LNHDA, CDR2 SQIVND (reference sequence). V was trimmed by 2 bases and J by 5 bases, leaving 30 bases between them. The CDR3 contains 21 residues.

The sample holds one count of this clone. The V and J genes are TRBV5-4 and TRBJ2-7; D not certain. The CDR3 sequence is 15 residues long. Germline V CDR1 and CDR2: SGHNT, YYREEE (reference sequence). Trimming shortened V by 2 bases and J by 2 bases, and 14 bases separated the two germline ends. CDR3 nucleotides: TGTGCCAGCAGCTTCGGTTCTGGCGATACCTACGAGCAGTACTTC. Translation: CASSFGSGDTYEQYF.